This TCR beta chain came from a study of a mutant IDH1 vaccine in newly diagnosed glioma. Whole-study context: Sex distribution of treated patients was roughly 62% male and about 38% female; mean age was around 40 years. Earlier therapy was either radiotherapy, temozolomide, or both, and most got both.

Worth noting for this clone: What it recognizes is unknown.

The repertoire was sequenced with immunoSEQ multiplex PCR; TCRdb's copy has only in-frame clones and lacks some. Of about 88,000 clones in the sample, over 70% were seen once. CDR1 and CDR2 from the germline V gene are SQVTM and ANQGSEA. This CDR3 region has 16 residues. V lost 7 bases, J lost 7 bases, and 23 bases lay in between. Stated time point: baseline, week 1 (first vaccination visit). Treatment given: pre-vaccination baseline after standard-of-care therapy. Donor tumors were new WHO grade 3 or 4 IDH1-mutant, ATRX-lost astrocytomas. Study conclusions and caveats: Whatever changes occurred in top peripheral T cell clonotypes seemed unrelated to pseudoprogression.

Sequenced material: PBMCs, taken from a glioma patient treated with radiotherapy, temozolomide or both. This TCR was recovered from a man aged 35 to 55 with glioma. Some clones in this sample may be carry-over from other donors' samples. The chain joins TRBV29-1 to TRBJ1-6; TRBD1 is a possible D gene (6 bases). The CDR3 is CSARAIRQVRNSPLHF. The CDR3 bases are TGCAGCGCTAGAGCTATCCGACAGGTGAGGAATTCACCCCTCCACTTT. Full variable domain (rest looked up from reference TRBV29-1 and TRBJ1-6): SAVISQKPSRDICQRGTSLTIQCQVDSQVTMMFWYRQQPGQSLTLIATANQGSEATYESGFVIDKFPISRPNLTFSTLTVSNMSPEDSSIYLCSARAIRQVRNSPLHFGNGTRLTVT.